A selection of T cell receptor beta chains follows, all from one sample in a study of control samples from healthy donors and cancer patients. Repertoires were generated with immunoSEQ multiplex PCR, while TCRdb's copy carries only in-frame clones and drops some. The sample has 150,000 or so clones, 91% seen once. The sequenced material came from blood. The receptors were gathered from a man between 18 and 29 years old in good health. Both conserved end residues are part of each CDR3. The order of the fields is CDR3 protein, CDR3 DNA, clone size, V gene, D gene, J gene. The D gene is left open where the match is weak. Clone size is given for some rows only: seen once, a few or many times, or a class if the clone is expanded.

CASSQVDLSIYGYTF TGTGCCAGCAGCCAGGTCGACCTGTCTATATATGGCTACACCTTC NA TRBV7-9 NA TRBJ1-2
CASSLGDSNQPQHF TGTGCCAGCAGCTTGGGAGATAGCAATCAGCCCCAGCATTTT NA TRBV9 NA TRBJ1-5
CATSDLTSNQPQHF TGTGCCACCAGTGATTTGACATCCAATCAGCCCCAGCATTTT once TRBV24-1 NA TRBJ1-5
CASSEVPDTQYF TGTGCCAGCAGTGAAGTCCCGGATACGCAGTATTTT NA TRBV6-1 NA TRBJ2-3
CSVEAEDREADTQYF TGCAGCGTTGAAGCGGAGGACAGGGAGGCAGATACGCAGTATTTT once TRBV29-1 TRBD1 TRBJ2-3
CASSIPPYGYTF TGTGCCAGTAGTATTCCGCCCTATGGCTACACCTTC NA TRBV19 NA TRBJ1-2
CASSLDTGYFNYGYTF TGTGCCAGTAGTCTAGACACAGGATACTTTAACTATGGCTACACCTTC NA TRBV19 NA TRBJ1-2
CASSPQGKTYTDTQYF TGTGCCAGCAGCCCCCAGGGGAAGACGTACACAGATACGCAGTATTTT NA TRBV7-9 NA TRBJ2-3
CASSERIGGGRAYEQYF TGTGCCAGCAGTGAACGTATCGGCGGGGGGCGAGCCTACGAGCAGTACTTC NA TRBV2 TRBD2 TRBJ2-7
CASSLDSVYEQYF TGCGCCAGCAGCCTCGACAGTGTCTACGAGCAGTACTTC NA TRBV5-1 NA TRBJ2-7
CASSSFPGSLAVAYEQYF TGTGCCAGCAGCTCTTTTCCCGGTAGCCTAGCTGTTGCCTACGAGCAGTACTTC NA TRBV7-9 NA TRBJ2-7
CASSQEDEKLFF TGCGCCAGCAGCCAAGAGGATGAAAAACTGTTTTTT NA TRBV4-1 NA TRBJ1-4
CASSLPTGTEAFF TGTGCCAGCAGCTTGCCCACAGGGACTGAAGCTTTCTTT NA TRBV5-6 NA TRBJ1-1
CASSLPVGGGAQTQYF TGCGCCAGCAGCCTCCCGGTGGGCGGGGGGGCTCAGACCCAGTACTTC NA TRBV5-1 TRBD2 TRBJ2-5
CASSLGAGGYGYTF TGTGCCAGCAGCTTAGGTGCAGGGGGGTATGGCTACACCTTC NA TRBV11-2 TRBD1 TRBJ1-2
CASSLGGLAGNTGELFF TGTGCCAGCAGCTTGGGGGGACTAGCGGGAAACACCGGGGAGCTGTTTTTT NA TRBV5-4 TRBD2 TRBJ2-2
CASSEVPGRDRGLDRAHEQYF TGTGCCAGCAGTGAAGTCCCCGGCCGGGACAGGGGGCTCGATCGGGCCCACGAGCAGTACTTC NA TRBV2 TRBD1 TRBJ2-7
CASHRRGTEAFF TGTGCCAGTCACCGGAGGGGCACTGAAGCTTTCTTT NA TRBV6-5 NA TRBJ1-1
CASIPGQGFYGYTF TGTGCCAGTATTCCGGGACAGGGTTTCTATGGCTACACCTTC NA TRBV19 TRBD1 TRBJ1-2
CASSADNNSPLHF TGTGCCAGCAGCGCGGATAATAATTCACCCCTCCACTTT NA TRBV5-4 NA TRBJ1-6